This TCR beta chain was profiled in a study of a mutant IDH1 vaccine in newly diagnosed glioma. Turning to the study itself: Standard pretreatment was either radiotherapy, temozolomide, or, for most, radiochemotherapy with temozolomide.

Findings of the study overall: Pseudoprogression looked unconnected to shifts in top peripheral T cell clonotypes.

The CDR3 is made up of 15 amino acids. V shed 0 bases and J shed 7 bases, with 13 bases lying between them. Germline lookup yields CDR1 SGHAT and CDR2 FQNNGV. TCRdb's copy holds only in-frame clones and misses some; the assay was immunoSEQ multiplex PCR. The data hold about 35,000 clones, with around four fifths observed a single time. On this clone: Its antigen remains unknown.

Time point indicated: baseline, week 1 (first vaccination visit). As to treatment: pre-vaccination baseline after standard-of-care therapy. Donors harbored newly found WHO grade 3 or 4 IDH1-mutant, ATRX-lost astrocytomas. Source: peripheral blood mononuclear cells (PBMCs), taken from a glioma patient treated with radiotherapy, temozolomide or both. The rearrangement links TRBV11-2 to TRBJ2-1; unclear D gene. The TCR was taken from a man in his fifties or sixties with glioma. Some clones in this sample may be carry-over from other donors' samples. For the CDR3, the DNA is TGTGCCAGCAGCTTAGAGGCAGAAGGCCCAAATGAGCAGTTCTTC. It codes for CASSLEAEGPNEQFF.